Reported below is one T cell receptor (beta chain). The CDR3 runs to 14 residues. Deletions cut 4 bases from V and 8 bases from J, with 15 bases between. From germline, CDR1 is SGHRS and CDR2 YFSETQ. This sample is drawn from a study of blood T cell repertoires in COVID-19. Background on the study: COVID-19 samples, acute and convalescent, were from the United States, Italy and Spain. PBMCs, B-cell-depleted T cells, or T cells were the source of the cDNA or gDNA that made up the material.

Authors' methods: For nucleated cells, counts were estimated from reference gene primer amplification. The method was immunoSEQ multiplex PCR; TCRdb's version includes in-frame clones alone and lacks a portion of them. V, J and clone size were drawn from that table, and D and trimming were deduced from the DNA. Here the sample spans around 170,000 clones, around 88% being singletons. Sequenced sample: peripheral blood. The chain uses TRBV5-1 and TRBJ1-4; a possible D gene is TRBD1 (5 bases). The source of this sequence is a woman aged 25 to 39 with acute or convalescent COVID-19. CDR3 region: CASSLQAAAEKLFF. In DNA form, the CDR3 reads TGCGCCAGCAGCCTACAGGCGGCAGCAGAAAAACTGTTTTTT.